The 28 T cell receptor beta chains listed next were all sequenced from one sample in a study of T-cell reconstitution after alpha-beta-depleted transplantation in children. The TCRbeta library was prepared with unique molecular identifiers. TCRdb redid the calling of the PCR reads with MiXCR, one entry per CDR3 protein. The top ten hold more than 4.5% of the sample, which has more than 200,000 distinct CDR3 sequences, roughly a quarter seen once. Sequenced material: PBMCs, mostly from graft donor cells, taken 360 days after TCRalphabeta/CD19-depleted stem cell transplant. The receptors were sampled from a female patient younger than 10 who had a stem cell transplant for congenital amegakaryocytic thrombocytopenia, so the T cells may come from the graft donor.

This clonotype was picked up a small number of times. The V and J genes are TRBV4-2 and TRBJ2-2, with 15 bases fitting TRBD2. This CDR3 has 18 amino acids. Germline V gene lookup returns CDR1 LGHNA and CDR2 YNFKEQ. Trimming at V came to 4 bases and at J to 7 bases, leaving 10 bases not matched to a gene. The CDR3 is CASSRRTPGLAGGGELFF. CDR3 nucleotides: TGTGCCAGCAGCCGCCGAACTCCGGGACTAGCGGGAGGCGGGGAGCTGTTTTTT.

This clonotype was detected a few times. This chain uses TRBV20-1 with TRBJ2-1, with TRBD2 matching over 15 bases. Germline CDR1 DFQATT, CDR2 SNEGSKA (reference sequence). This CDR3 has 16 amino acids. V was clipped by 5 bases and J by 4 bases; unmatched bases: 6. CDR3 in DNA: TGCAGTGCTCGGACTAGCGGGAGGGCCGAGTACAATGAGCAGTTCTTC. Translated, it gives CSARTSGRAEYNEQFF.

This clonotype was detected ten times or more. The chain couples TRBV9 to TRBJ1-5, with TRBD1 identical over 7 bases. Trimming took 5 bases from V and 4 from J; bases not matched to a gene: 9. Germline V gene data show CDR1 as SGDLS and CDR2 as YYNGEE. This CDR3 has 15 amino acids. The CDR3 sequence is CASSAGTAVNQPQHF. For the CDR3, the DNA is TGTGCCAGCAGTGCCGGGACAGCGGTTAATCAGCCCCAGCATTTT.

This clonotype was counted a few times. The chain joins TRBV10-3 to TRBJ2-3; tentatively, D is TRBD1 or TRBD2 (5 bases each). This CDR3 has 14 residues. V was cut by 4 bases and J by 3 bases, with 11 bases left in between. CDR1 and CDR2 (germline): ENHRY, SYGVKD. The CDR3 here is CAISVGGGTDTQYF. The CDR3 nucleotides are TGTGCCATCAGTGTTGGGGGTGGTACAGATACGCAGTATTTT.

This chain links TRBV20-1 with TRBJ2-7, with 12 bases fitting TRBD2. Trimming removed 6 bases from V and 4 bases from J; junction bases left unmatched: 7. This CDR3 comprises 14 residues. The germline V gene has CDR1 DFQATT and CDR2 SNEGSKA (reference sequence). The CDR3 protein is CSAYPGTSGYEQYF. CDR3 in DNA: TGCAGTGCCTACCCCGGGACTAGCGGGTACGAGCAGTACTTC.

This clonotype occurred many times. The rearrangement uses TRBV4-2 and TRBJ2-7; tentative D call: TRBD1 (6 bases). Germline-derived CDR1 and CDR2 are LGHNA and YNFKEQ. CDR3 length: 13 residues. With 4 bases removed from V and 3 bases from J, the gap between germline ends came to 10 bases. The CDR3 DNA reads TGTGCCAGCAGCCCGGGACACAGCTACGAGCAGTACTTC. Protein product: CASSPGHSYEQYF.

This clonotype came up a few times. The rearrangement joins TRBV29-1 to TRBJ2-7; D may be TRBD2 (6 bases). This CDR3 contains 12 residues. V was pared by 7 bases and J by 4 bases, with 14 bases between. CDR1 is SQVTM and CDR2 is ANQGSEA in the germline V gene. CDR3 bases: TGCAGCGCTCTAGGTGCGGGATACGAGCAGTACTTC. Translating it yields CSALGAGYEQYF.

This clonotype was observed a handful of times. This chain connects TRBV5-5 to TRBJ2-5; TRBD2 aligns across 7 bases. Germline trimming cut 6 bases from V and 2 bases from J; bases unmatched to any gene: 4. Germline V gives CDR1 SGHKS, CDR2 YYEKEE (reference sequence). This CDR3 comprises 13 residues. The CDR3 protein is CASTLGGQETQYF. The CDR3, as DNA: TGTGCCAGCACCCTGGGGGGGCAAGAGACCCAGTACTTC.

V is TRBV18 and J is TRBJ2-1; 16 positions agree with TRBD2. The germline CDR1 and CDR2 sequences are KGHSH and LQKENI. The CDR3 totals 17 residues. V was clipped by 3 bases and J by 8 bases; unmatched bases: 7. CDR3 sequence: CASSPGLAGGPKYEQFF. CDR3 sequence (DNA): TGTGCCAGCTCACCGGGACTAGCGGGAGGGCCTAAGTATGAGCAGTTCTTC.

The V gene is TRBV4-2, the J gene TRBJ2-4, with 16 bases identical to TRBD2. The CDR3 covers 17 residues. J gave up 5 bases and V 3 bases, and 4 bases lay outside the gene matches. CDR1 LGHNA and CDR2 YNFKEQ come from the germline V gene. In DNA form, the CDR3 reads TGTGCCAGCAGCCATCCCGGGACTAGCGGGGGGGAAAACATTCAGTACTTC. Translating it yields CASSHPGTSGGENIQYF.

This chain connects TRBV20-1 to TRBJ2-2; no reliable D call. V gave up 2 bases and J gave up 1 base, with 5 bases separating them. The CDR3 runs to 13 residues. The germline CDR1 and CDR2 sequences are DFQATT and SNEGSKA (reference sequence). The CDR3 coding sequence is TGCAGTGCTAGACAGGTGAACACCGGGGAGCTGTTTTTT. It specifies CSARQVNTGELFF.

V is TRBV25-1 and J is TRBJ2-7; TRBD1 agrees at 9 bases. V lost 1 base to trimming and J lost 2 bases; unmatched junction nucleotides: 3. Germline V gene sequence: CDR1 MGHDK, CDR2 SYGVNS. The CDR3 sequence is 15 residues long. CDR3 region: CASSEFRTGAYEQYF. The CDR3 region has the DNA TGTGCCAGCAGTGAATTCAGGACAGGGGCCTACGAGCAGTACTTC.

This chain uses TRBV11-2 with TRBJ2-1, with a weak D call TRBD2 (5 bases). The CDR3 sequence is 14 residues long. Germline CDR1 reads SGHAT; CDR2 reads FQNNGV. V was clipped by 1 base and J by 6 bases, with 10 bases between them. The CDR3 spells CASSLGTSVNEQFF. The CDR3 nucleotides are TGTGCCAGCAGCTTAGGGACTTCCGTCAATGAGCAGTTCTTC.

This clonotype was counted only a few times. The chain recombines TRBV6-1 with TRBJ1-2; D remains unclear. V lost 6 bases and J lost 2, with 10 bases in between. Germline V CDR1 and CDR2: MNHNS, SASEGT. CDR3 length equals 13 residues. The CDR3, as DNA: TGTGCCAGCAGATCAAACGGAAACTATGGCTACACCTTC. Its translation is CASRSNGNYGYTF.

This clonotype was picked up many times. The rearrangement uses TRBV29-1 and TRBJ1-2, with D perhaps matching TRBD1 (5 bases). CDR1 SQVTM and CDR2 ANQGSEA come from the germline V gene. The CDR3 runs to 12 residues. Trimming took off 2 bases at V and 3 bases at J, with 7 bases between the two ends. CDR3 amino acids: CSVEKTDYGYTF. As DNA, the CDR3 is TGCAGCGTTGAAAAGACAGACTATGGCTACACCTTC.

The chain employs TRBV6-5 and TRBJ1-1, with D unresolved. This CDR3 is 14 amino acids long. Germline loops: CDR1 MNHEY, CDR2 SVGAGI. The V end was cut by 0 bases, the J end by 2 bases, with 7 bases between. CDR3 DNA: TGTGCCAGCAGTTACTCGCGTAGAAACACTGAAGCTTTCTTT. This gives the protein CASSYSRRNTEAFF.

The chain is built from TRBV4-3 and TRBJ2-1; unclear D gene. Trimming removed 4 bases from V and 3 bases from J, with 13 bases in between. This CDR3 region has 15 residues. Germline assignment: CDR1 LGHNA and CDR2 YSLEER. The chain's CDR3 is CASSPSFAYYNEQFF. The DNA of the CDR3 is TGCGCCAGCAGCCCGAGTTTCGCCTACTACAATGAGCAGTTCTTC.

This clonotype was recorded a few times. CDR3 in DNA: TGTGCCAGCAGTTATTCCTCACACGGGACTAGTGCAGCGCAGTATTTT. This sequence encodes CASSYSSHGTSAAQYF. The chain employs TRBV6-5 and TRBJ2-3; TRBD2 matches 8 bases. The CDR3 has 16 amino acids. Germline lookup yields CDR1 MNHEY and CDR2 SVGAGI. Trimming at V came to 3 bases and at J to 10 bases, leaving 15 bases not matched to a gene.

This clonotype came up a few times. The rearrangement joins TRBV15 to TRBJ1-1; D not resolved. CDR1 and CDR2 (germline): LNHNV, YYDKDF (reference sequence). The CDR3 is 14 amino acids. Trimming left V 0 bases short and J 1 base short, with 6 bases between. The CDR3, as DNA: TGTGCCACCAGCAGAGATCGGGGGAACACTGAAGCTTTCTTT. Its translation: CATSRDRGNTEAFF. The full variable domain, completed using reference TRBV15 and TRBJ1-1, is DAMVIQNPRYQVTQFGKPVTLSCSQTLNHNVMYWYQQKSSQAPKLLFHYYDKDFNNEADTPDNFQSRRPNTSFCFLDIRSPGLGDTAMYLCATSRDRGNTEAFFGQGTRLTVV.

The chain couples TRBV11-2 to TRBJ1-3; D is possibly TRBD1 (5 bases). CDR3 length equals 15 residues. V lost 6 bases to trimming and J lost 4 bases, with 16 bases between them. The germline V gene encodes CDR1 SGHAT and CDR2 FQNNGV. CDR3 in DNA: TGTGCCAGCAGTAGGAGGGGATCCTCGGGAAACACCATATATTTT. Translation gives CASSRRGSSGNTIYF.

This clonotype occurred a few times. The CDR3 region has the DNA TGTGCCAGCATACGGCGGTATGCTTTCTTT. It translates to CASIRRYAFF. The gene calls are TRBV12-3 or TRBV12-4 and TRBJ1-1; D unresolved. Trimming removed 7 bases from V and 11 bases from J, with 11 bases in between. The CDR3 covers 10 residues.

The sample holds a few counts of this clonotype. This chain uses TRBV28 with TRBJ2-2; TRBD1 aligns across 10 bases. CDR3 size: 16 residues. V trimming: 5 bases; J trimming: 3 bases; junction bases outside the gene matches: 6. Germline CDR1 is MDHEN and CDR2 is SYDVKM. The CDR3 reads CASSPWTGGDTGELFF. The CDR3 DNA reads TGTGCCAGCAGTCCCTGGACAGGGGGAGACACCGGGGAGCTGTTTTTT.

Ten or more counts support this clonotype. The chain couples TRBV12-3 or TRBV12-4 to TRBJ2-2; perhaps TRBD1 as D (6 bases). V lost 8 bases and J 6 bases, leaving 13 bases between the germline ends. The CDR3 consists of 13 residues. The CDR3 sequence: CASGTGHAGELFF. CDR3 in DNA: TGTGCCAGCGGGACGGGACACGCCGGGGAGCTGTTTTTT.

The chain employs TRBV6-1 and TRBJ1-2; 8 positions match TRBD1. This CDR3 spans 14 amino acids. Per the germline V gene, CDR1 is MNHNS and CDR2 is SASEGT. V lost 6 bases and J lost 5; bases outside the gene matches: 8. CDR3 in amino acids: CASRGQGLRYGYTF. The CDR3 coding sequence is TGTGCCAGCAGAGGACAGGGCTTACGGTATGGCTACACCTTC.

The chain's CDR3 is CASSQDVGGRWGDTQYF. The CDR3 DNA sequence: TGTGCCAGCAGCCAAGATGTCGGGGGAAGATGGGGAGATACGCAGTATTTT. The chain carries TRBV14 and TRBJ2-3; possible D gene TRBD2, 6 bases. The CDR3 length is 17 residues. Germline values: CDR1 SGHDN, CDR2 FVKESK. Trimming left V 0 bases short and J 5 bases short, with 18 bases between. The complete variable domain, with remaining parts taken from reference TRBV14 and TRBJ2-3, reads EAGVTQFPSHSVIEKGQTVTLRCDPISGHDNLYWYRRVMGKEIKFLLHFVKESKQDESGMPNNRFLAERTGGTYSTLKVQPAELEDSGVYFCASSQDVGGRWGDTQYFGPGTRLTVL.

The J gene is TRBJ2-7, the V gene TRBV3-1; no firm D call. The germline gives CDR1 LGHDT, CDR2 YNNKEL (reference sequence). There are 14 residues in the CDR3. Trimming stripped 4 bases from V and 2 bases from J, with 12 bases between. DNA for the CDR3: TGTGCCAGCAGCCCAACCAGGTTAACCTACGAGCAGTACTTC. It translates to CASSPTRLTYEQYF.

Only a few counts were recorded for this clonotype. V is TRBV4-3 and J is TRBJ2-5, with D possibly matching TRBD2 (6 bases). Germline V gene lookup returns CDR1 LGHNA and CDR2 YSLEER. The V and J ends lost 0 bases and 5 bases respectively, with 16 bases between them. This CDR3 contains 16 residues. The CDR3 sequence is CASSQDIGGSSETQYF. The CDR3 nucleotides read TGCGCCAGCAGCCAAGATATCGGGGGTAGTTCGGAGACCCAGTACTTC.

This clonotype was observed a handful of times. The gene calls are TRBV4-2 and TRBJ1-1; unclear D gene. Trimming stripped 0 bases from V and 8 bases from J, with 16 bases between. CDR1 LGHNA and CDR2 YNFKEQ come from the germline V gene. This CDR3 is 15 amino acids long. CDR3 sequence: CASSQDGTANREAFF. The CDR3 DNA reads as TGTGCCAGCAGCCAAGATGGAACCGCCAATCGGGAAGCTTTCTTT.